This entry lists 29 T cell receptor beta chains sequenced from one sample in a study of CD8 T cells in Susac syndrome. Reverse transcription of about 0.5 to 1 ug RNA used random hexamers. TCRdb fed the immunoSEQ multiplex PCR reads into MiXCR, producing one record per CDR3 protein. This sample has about 140,000 distinct CDR3 sequences; 85% to 95% occur once, and the top ten carry approximately 0.11%. Specimen: CD4+ T cells from PBMCs. All receptors derive from a human donor with multiple sclerosis.

This chain uses TRBV6-1 with TRBJ2-7; D ambiguous. Germline lookup yields CDR1 MNHNS and CDR2 SASEGT. The CDR3 spans 16 residues. Deletions cut 4 bases from V and 0 bases from J, with 16 bases between. CDR3 DNA sequence: TGTGCCAGCAGTGCTGATGCGCAGCCCAGCTCCTACGAGCAGTACTTC. This translates into CASSADAQPSSYEQYF.

V is TRBV20-1 and J is TRBJ1-5; TRBD1 aligns across 9 bases. After removal of 3 bases from V and 4 bases from J, the junction contained 16 bases not matched to a gene. Germline V CDR1 and CDR2: DFQATT, SNEGSKA (reference sequence). The CDR3 is 18 residues long. The CDR3 here is CSARGIGQGPWWNQPQHF. Here the CDR3 DNA reads TGCAGTGCTAGGGGGATAGGACAGGGGCCCTGGTGGAATCAGCCCCAGCATTTT.

The chain recombines TRBV30 with TRBJ2-7; D is unclear. Trimming removed 0 bases at V and 2 bases at J, with 11 bases between. CDR1 GTSNPN and CDR2 SVGIG come from the germline V gene (reference sequence). This CDR3 has 14 residues. DNA of the CDR3: TGTGCCTGGAGTGTTGAACAGCCGACCTACGAGCAGTACTTC. Its protein is CAWSVEQPTYEQYF.

This chain links TRBV27 with TRBJ2-1; D remains ambiguous. V was cut by 6 bases and J by 6 bases, with 18 bases left in between. CDR3 length: 15 residues. CDR1 MNHEY and CDR2 SMNVEV come from the germline V gene (reference sequence). The CDR3 nucleotides are TGTGCCAGCAGAACATTAGTAGACTTGCGCAATGAGCAGTTCTTC. Translating gives CASRTLVDLRNEQFF.

J is TRBJ1-2 and V is TRBV19; 7 bases fit TRBD1. J lost 7 bases, V lost 3 bases, and 5 bases had no gene match. CDR3 length equals 13 residues. Per the germline V gene, CDR1 is LNHDA and CDR2 is SQIVND (reference sequence). In DNA form, the CDR3 reads TGTGCCAGTAGTATGCAACAGGGGCTTGGCTACACCTTC. Its protein is CASSMQQGLGYTF. The full variable domain, its missing parts supplied by reference TRBV19 and TRBJ1-2, is DGGITQSPKYLFRKEGQNVTLSCEQNLNHDAMYWYRQDPGQGLRLIYYSQIVNDFQKGDIAEGYSVSREKKESFPLTVTSAQKNPTAFYLCASSMQQGLGYTFGSGTRLTVV.

The chain combines TRBV15 with TRBJ2-7; D is undetermined. The germline V gene encodes CDR1 LNHNV and CDR2 YYDKDF (reference sequence). The germline V and J ends were trimmed by 0 bases and 0 bases, with 9 bases remaining between them. The CDR3 consists of 15 residues. CDR3: CATSRDFGSSYEQYF. As DNA, the CDR3 is TGTGCCACCAGCAGAGACTTCGGAAGCTCCTACGAGCAGTACTTC.

The genes are TRBV5-1 and TRBJ2-7, with D unclear. Germline V gene sequence: CDR1 SGHRS, CDR2 YFSETQ. The CDR3 totals 15 residues. Trimming shortened V by 0 bases and J by 5 bases, and 15 bases separated the two germline ends. The CDR3 sequence is CASSLDVLQPDEQYF. CDR3 DNA: TGCGCCAGCAGCTTGGACGTTCTTCAGCCCGACGAGCAGTACTTC.

This clonotype was recorded only once. J is TRBJ2-5 and V is TRBV4-1, with 8 nucleotides matching TRBD1. Germline lookup yields CDR1 MGHRA and CDR2 YSYEKL. With V trimmed by 5 bases and J by 1 base, 3 bases remained unmatched. The CDR3 spans 14 residues. CDR3 DNA sequence: TGCGCCAGCAGCTTGACAGGGGTCCAAGAGACCCAGTACTTC. It is translated as CASSLTGVQETQYF.

The rearrangement uses TRBV23-1 and TRBJ1-1, with a tentative D call TRBD1 (5 bases). TRBV23-1 falls under the ORF class, with uncertain function. CDR3 length: 17 amino acids. Trimming shortened V by 1 base and J by 0 bases, and 15 bases separated the two germline ends. The CDR3: CASSQFGEGNMNTEAFF. The CDR3 DNA reads TGCGCCAGCAGTCAATTTGGCGAGGGGAACATGAACACTGAAGCTTTCTTT.

V gene TRBV6-2 or TRBV6-3 combines with J gene TRBJ2-7; maybe TRBD2 (5 bases). The CDR3 has 14 residues. CDR1 is MNHEY, CDR2 SVGEGT, per germline. Trimming shortened V by 8 bases and J by 3 bases, and 17 bases separated the two germline ends. The chain's CDR3 is CASLTFVGVYEQYF. In nucleotides, the CDR3 is TGTGCCAGCCTTACCTTTGTCGGGGTCTACGAGCAGTACTTC.

The chain is built from TRBV20-1 and TRBJ1-2; 8 nucleotides agree with TRBD1. The J segment lost 2 bases and the V segment lost 6 bases, leaving 5 bases of the junction unmatched. The length of the CDR3 is 13 residues. Germline V gives CDR1 DFQATT, CDR2 SNEGSKA (reference sequence). Here the CDR3 reads CSAADRANYGYTF. In DNA, the CDR3 is TGCAGTGCGGCGGACAGGGCAAACTATGGCTACACCTTC.

This rearrangement joins TRBV29-1 to TRBJ1-2; D is uncertain. In germline, CDR1 is SQVTM, CDR2 ANQGSEA. V was shortened by 0 bases and J by 3 bases, with 8 bases between the two germline ends. The CDR3 sequence is 13 residues long. Here the CDR3 reads CSVEDPGYYGYTF. CDR3 nucleotide sequence: TGCAGCGTTGAAGATCCTGGGTACTATGGCTACACCTTC.

The chain employs TRBV12-3 or TRBV12-4 and TRBJ2-3, with TRBD1 matching over 7 bases. There are 15 residues in the CDR3. V gave up 2 bases and J gave up 3 bases; unmatched junction bases: 5. Here the CDR3 reads CASSLRGTETDTQYF. As DNA, the CDR3 is TGTGCCAGCAGTTTACGTGGGACAGAAACAGATACGCAGTATTTT.

The rearrangement links TRBV24-1 to TRBJ1-1, with D maybe TRBD1 (5 bases). Trimming stripped 6 bases from V and 0 bases from J, with 10 bases between. The CDR3 is made up of 14 amino acids. Looked up from germline, CDR1 is KGHDR and CDR2 is SFDVKD. The CDR3 sequence is CATSTQGLNTEAFF. The CDR3 DNA is TGTGCCACCAGTACTCAGGGATTGAACACTGAAGCTTTCTTT.

This chain connects TRBV29-1 to TRBJ2-1; TRBD2 matches 11 bases. The CDR3 contains 14 residues. CDR1 is SQVTM, CDR2 ANQGSEA, per germline. The junction had 9 bases not matched to a gene; V was cut back by 5 bases and J by 9 bases. DNA for the CDR3: TGCAGCGTTCTAGCGGGGGGCGAACAAGGTGAGCAGTTCTTC. Its translation is CSVLAGGEQGEQFF.

The J gene is TRBJ1-1, the V gene TRBV28, with 7 nucleotides matching TRBD1. The CDR3 covers 14 residues. V shed 7 bases and J 5 bases; nucleotides not matched to a gene: 10. Germline V gives CDR1 MDHEN, CDR2 SYDVKM. This CDR3 is CASNHRGGKTEAFF. The CDR3 coding sequence is TGTGCCAGCAACCACAGGGGAGGGAAGACTGAAGCTTTCTTT.

The J gene is TRBJ2-2, the V gene TRBV30, with 8 bases that match TRBD1. The V and J ends lost 3 bases and 6 bases, in that order; junction bases with no gene match: 3. This CDR3 has 13 amino acids. Germline V gives CDR1 GTSNPN, CDR2 SVGIG (reference sequence). The CDR3 is CAWRQGGPGELFF. The DNA of the CDR3 is TGTGCCTGGAGACAGGGGGGACCCGGGGAGCTGTTTTTT.

The V call is TRBV6-5, the J call TRBJ2-7; D call uncertain. Trimming removed 6 bases at V and 5 bases at J, with 11 bases between. The CDR3 has 12 residues. Germline V gene lookup returns CDR1 MNHEY and CDR2 SVGAGI. CDR3 region: CASRRGWNEQYF. In nucleotides, the CDR3 is TGTGCCAGCAGGCGTGGTTGGAACGAGCAGTACTTC.

V gene TRBV29-1 combines with J gene TRBJ2-7; TRBD2 agrees at 7 bases. Germline CDR1 SQVTM, CDR2 ANQGSEA. The CDR3 has 14 amino acids. J lost 2 bases, V lost 4 bases, and 8 bases had no gene match. In DNA form, the CDR3 reads TGCAGCGTTGCATCGGCGGGAGAGGCCTACGAGCAGTACTTC. Its translation: CSVASAGEAYEQYF.

The CDR3 sequence is CASSGEGLAGYEQYF. In nucleotides, the CDR3 is TGTGCCAGCAGCGGCGAAGGACTAGCGGGATACGAGCAGTACTTC. The chain joins TRBV9 to TRBJ2-7; 12 nucleotides align to TRBD2. The CDR3 length is 15 residues. Germline V gene data show CDR1 as SGDLS and CDR2 as YYNGEE. With 3 bases clipped from V and 4 bases from J, the junction kept 5 bases outside the gene matches.

The chain joins TRBV20-1 to TRBJ1-1, with D possibly matching TRBD1 (5 bases). In germline, CDR1 is DFQATT, CDR2 SNEGSKA (reference sequence). V dropped 1 base and J dropped 1 base, with 13 bases sitting between them. This CDR3 region has 15 residues. The CDR3 bases are TGCAGTGCTAGAGGGAACCAGGGAACGAACACTGAAGCTTTCTTT. Amino acids: CSARGNQGTNTEAFF.

The genes are TRBV13 and TRBJ2-1; no firm D call. The CDR3 contains 13 residues. Germline V gene data show CDR1 as PRHDT and CDR2 as FYEKMQ (reference sequence). Trimming pared 2 bases from V and 9 bases from J, leaving 11 bases between. The CDR3 region is CASSLTKPGEQFF. CDR3 in DNA: TGTGCCAGCAGCTTAACCAAGCCGGGTGAGCAGTTCTTC. The variable domain in full, completed from reference TRBV13 and TRBJ2-1, reads AAGVIQSPRHLIKEKRETATLKCYPIPRHDTVYWYQQGPGQDPQFLISFYEKMQSDKGSIPDRFSAQQFSDYHSELNMSSLELGDSALYFCASSLTKPGEQFFGPGTRLTVL.

This sequence joins TRBV28 and TRBJ1-2; no definite D call. The CDR3 is made up of 13 amino acids. The germline V gene encodes CDR1 MDHEN and CDR2 SYDVKM. Trimming removed 1 base from V and 4 bases from J, with 7 bases in between. The chain's CDR3 is CASSLLGFYGYTF. The CDR3 DNA reads TGTGCCAGCAGTTTATTGGGGTTCTATGGCTACACCTTC.

The chain employs TRBV3-1 and TRBJ2-1; a weak D match, TRBD2 (6 bases). V lost 4 bases and J lost 6, with 13 bases in between. Germline V gene data show CDR1 as LGHDT and CDR2 as YNNKEL (reference sequence). The CDR3 spans 14 residues. The CDR3 coding sequence is TGTGCCAGCAGCCTCAAGGTGGAGGGCAATGAGCAGTTCTTC. Protein: CASSLKVEGNEQFF.

The chain links TRBV2 to TRBJ2-5, with 7 bases aligning to TRBD1. Per the germline V gene, CDR1 is SNHLY and CDR2 is FYNNEI. The V gene end was trimmed by 7 bases and the J gene end by 1 base; junction bases not matched to a gene: 6. This CDR3 has 14 residues. CDR3 DNA sequence: TGTGCCAGCAAAAGGTGGGACAGCCAAGAGACCCAGTACTTC. It yields the protein CASKRWDSQETQYF. Full variable domain (remainder filled in from reference TRBV2 and TRBJ2-5): EPEVTQTPSHQVTQMGQEVILRCVPISNHLYFYWYRQILGQKVEFLVSFYNNEISEKSEIFDDQFSVERPDGSNFTLKIRSTKLEDSAMYFCASKRWDSQETQYFGPGTRLLVL.

The chain is built from TRBV5-1 and TRBJ1-5; weak D call: TRBD1 (5 bases). Looked up from germline, CDR1 is SGHRS and CDR2 is YFSETQ. Trimming removed 2 bases at V and 2 bases at J, with 11 bases between. This CDR3 has 15 residues. This CDR3 reads CASSLGESGNQPQHF. CDR3 in DNA: TGCGCCAGCAGCTTAGGGGAATCCGGCAATCAGCCCCAGCATTTT.

The chain couples TRBV10-3 to TRBJ1-1; TRBD1 matches at 9 bases. The CDR3 extends over 13 amino acids. V lost 6 bases, J lost 5 bases, and 4 bases stayed unmatched. CDR1 and CDR2 from the germline V gene are ENHRY and SYGVKD. Here the CDR3 reads CAIRGQGGTEAFF. The CDR3 nucleotides are TGTGCCATCAGGGGACAGGGAGGGACTGAAGCTTTCTTT.

The chain couples TRBV7-2 to TRBJ2-1, with D possibly TRBD2 on 6 matching bases. The CDR3 spans 16 residues. The germline V gene encodes CDR1 SGHTA and CDR2 FQGNSA. V lost 5 bases and J lost 1, with 15 bases in between. The CDR3 region is CASSLSSEMSYNEQFF. In DNA, the CDR3 is TGTGCCAGCAGCCTGTCTAGCGAGATGTCCTACAATGAGCAGTTCTTC.

The rearrangement links TRBV7-9 to TRBJ1-2, with TRBD1 matching over 7 bases. Germline trimming cut 5 bases from V and 5 bases from J; bases unmatched to any gene: 17. Germline values: CDR1 SEHNR, CDR2 FQNEAQ (reference sequence). The CDR3 covers 17 residues. The CDR3 bases are TGTGCCAGCAGCCCCCGTCCCGGGACAGTCCCGCGGTATGGCTACACCTTC. Amino acid sequence: CASSPRPGTVPRYGYTF.